This TCR beta chain derives from a study of shared clonotypes between healthy human individuals. Study as a whole: Three plates each covered CD4 naive and memory; CD8 naive two, CD8 memory one.

Study-level results: Estimated clonotype richness was generally higher in naive than memory subsets. Non-shared clonotypes were found to have lower generation probabilities than the clonotypes that were shared by all four of the sorted-subset donors.

Deep-level settings were used for running the assay. Assay: immunoSEQ multiplex PCR; the TCRdb copy retains only in-frame clones and omits some. The data contain about 2.4 million clones, roughly 93% of them singletons. The CDR3 runs to 16 residues. V was clipped by 2 bases and J by 5 bases, with 16 bases between them. Germline CDR1 and CDR2: SEHNR and FQNEAQ (reference sequence). Concerning this clone itself: Its antigen is not identified.

The sample comprised naive CD4+ T cells from PBMCs. Indicated subset: CD45RA+ positively selected. The source of this sequence is a man younger than 30 in good health. Some clones in this sample may be carry-over from other donors' samples. The chain is built from TRBV7-9 and TRBJ2-4; D unresolved. The CDR3 nucleotides read TGTGCCAGCAGCTTACCCCTCTCCCTAAGCCAAAACATTCAGTACTTC. Its protein product is CASSLPLSLSQNIQYF.